This TCR beta chain was captured by sequencing in a study of blood T cell repertoires in COVID-19. Study at large: COVID-19 samples collected from the United States, Italy and Spain covered acute and convalescent phases. Sample material is recorded as cDNA or gDNA derived from T cells, B-cell-depleted T cells, or PBMCs.

This CDR3 has 16 residues. With 5 bases removed from V and 4 bases from J, the gap between germline ends came to 17 bases. CDR1 and CDR2 from the germline V gene are LGHNA and YSLEER. Per the authors' pipeline: Nucleated cell number was recorded as an estimate derived from reference gene primer amplification. Sequencing used immunoSEQ multiplex PCR; TCRdb keeps in-frame clones, though not all of them. V and J calls and clone size follow that table, whereas D and trimming were derived from the DNA. The sample includes around 300,000 clones, 86% of them seen just once. Source material: peripheral blood. V usage is TRBV4-3 and J usage is TRBJ2-2; maybe TRBD2 (7 bases). The receptor was derived from a woman under 40 with active or convalescent COVID-19. CDR3 sequence reads: CASSGGGGRGTGELFF. The CDR3 DNA reads TGCGCCAGCAGCGGTGGGGGGGGGCGAGGCACCGGGGAGCTGTTTTTT.